This TCR beta chain was found in a study of OX40 agonist ivuxolimab in advanced cancers. Looking at the study overall: Participants, 65% to 85% male, averaged approximately 56 years of age, ranging from about 20 to 80. Partial responses were recorded for three patients, including one with hepatocellular carcinoma and two with cutaneous melanoma. Study outcomes and limitations: Those patients achieving a partial response at 0.1-3.0 mg/kg showed among the lowest clonal expansion. In a subset of nonresponders, normalized T-cell clonal expansion was also low.

The repertoire was sequenced with immunoSEQ multiplex PCR; TCRdb's copy has only in-frame clones and lacks some. The sample has 50,000 to 80,000 clones, around 84% seen once. This clone was seen a few times. The target antigen is unknown. The CDR3 runs 9 residues. V shed 6 bases and J shed 7 bases, with 2 bases lying between them. V usage is TRBV5-3 and J usage is TRBJ2-1; D ambiguous. TRBV5-3 qualifies as an ORF whose function is uncertain. The sample here was CD4+ or CD8+ T cells sorted from blood, taken in a trial of the OX40 agonist ivuxolimab. This clonotype was obtained from an adult with an advanced solid tumor such as melanoma, head and neck, liver or kidney cancer. For the CDR3, the DNA is TGTGCCAGAAAGAATGAGCAGTTCTTC. Encoded protein: CARKNEQFF.